This T cell receptor (beta chain) was sequenced during a study of T cells in Graves' hyperthyroidism and ophthalmopathy. What was amplified from RNA transcripts were TCR beta CDR3 regions. HTBI primers were employed in a first-round RT-PCR of the TCR CDR3. TCRdb re-derived calls from the multiplex PCR reads in MiXCR, one entry per CDR3 protein. This table has around 300,000 distinct CDR3 sequences, about 20% appearing once. The CDR3 covers 14 residues. Germline V gene data show CDR1 as SGHNT and CDR2 as YENEEA. With V trimmed by 4 bases and J by 6 bases, 6 bases remained unmatched. As for this clonotype: Its antigen remains unknown.

The study, taken as a whole, reports: Ophthalmopathy got predicted by the model a median about 6.5 months before its onset.

J is TRBJ2-1 and V is TRBV11-3; 7 positions match TRBD2. The sequence came from a man aged 30 to 39 with Graves' ophthalmopathy. Sequenced: blood. This CDR3 is CASSSGGTFNEQFF. The CDR3, as DNA: TGTGCCAGCAGCTCGGGGGGAACCTTCAATGAGCAGTTCTTC.